This section outlines one T cell receptor (beta chain) sequence together with its context. Its cognate antigen is unknown. Profiled with immunoSEQ multiplex PCR; TCRdb holds only in-frame clones, not every one. The sample carries about 73,000 clones, around 84% recorded once. V lost 1 base and J lost 2, with 12 bases in between. This CDR3 region has 16 residues. The germline V gene has CDR1 MGHRA and CDR2 YSYEKL. The data stem from a study of OX40 agonist ivuxolimab in advanced cancers. Study in general: Clinicians treated patients with ivuxolimab, an agonistic anti-OX40 (CD134) antibody. Partial responses were achieved by three patients: one hepatocellular carcinoma, two cutaneous melanoma. Dose-escalation patients' cancers were hepatocellular carcinoma, melanoma, renal cell or head and neck cancer. The study's findings and limits: Normalized expansion of T-cell clones was also low for some nonresponders.

The sequence came from an adult with an advanced solid tumor such as melanoma, head and neck, liver or kidney cancer. V and J are TRBV4-1 and TRBJ1-5; D is undetermined. Material: CD4+ or CD8+ T cells sorted from blood, obtained in a trial of the OX40 agonist ivuxolimab. The CDR3 DNA sequence: TGCGCCAGCAGCCAAGTTGACGTATTCGGCAATCAGCCCCAGCATTTT. It translates to CASSQVDVFGNQPQHF.